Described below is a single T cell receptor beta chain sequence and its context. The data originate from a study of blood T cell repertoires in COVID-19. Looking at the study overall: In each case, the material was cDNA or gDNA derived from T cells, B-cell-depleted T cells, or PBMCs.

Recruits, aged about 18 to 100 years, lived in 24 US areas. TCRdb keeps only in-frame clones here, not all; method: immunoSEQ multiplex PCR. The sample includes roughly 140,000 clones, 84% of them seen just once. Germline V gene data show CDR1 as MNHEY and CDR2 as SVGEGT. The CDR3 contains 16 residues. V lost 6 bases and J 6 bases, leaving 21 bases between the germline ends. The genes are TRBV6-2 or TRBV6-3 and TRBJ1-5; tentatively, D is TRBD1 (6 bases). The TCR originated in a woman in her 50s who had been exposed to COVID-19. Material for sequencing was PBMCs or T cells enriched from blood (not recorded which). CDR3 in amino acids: CASSRAGGAPGQPQHF. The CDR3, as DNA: TGTGCCAGCAGCCGGGCGGGGGGGGCTCCAGGTCAGCCCCAGCATTTT.